This entry is about one TCR beta chain. The data derive from a study of shared clonotypes between healthy human individuals. V lost 0 bases and J lost 6, with 9 bases in between. Germline CDR1 MNHNY, CDR2 SVGAGI (reference sequence). The length of the CDR3 is 13 residues. Sequenced by immunoSEQ multiplex PCR; TCRdb stores in-frame clones only, minus some. The data hold roughly 1,000,000 clones, with approximately 80% observed a single time. The chain uses TRBV6-6 and TRBJ2-7; no clear D gene. The sample comprised memory CD4+ T cells from PBMCs. Indicated subset: CD45RA-negative fraction. The TCR sequence derives from a young man in good health. Some clones in this sample may be carry-over from other donors' samples. CDR3: CASSYSLGTEQYF. CDR3 coding DNA: TGTGCCAGCAGTTACTCGCTGGGAACCGAGCAGTACTTC.